This T cell receptor (beta chain) originates from a study of blood T cell repertoires in COVID-19. On the study more broadly: The samples span acute and convalescent COVID-19 from the United States, Italy and Spain. PBMCs, B-cell-depleted T cells, or T cells provided the cDNA or gDNA that made up the material.

Sequencing used immunoSEQ multiplex PCR; TCRdb keeps in-frame clones, though not all of them. The sample holds approximately 220,000 clones, 70% to 90% seen once. The clonotype originates from a man aged 55 to 70 with acute or convalescent COVID-19. The sequenced material came from peripheral blood.

CDR3 loop: CASRLGQNSNQPQHF. The CDR3 region has the DNA TGTGCCAGCAGACTGGGACAGAATAGCAATCAGCCCCAGCATTTT. The genes are TRBV2 and TRBJ1-5, with 7 bases identical to TRBD1. V was pared by 6 bases and J by 0 bases, with 5 bases of the junction left unmatched. CDR3 length: 15 amino acids. Germline V gene sequence: CDR1 SNHLY, CDR2 FYNNEI.